This T cell receptor beta chain is drawn from a study of blood T cell repertoires in COVID-19. The wider study: Acute-phase and convalescent COVID-19 samples originated in the United States, Italy and Spain. T cells, B-cell-depleted T cells, or PBMCs provided the cDNA or gDNA that served as material.

Method: immunoSEQ multiplex PCR; TCRdb's copy keeps in-frame clones and lacks some. The sample carries around 26,000 clones, approximately 91% recorded once. The length of the CDR3 is 12 residues. Germline CDR1 SGHNT, CDR2 YYREEE (reference sequence). The V end lost 0 bases, the J end lost 11 bases, and 11 bases lay between the germline ends. The rearrangement uses TRBV5-4 and TRBJ1-1; the D gene is possibly TRBD1 (5 bases). The sequenced sample was peripheral blood. This TCR came from an older man with active COVID-19. The DNA of the CDR3 is TGTGCCAGCAGCTTGGAAAGGGGCATGGCTTTCTTT. Its protein is CASSLERGMAFF.